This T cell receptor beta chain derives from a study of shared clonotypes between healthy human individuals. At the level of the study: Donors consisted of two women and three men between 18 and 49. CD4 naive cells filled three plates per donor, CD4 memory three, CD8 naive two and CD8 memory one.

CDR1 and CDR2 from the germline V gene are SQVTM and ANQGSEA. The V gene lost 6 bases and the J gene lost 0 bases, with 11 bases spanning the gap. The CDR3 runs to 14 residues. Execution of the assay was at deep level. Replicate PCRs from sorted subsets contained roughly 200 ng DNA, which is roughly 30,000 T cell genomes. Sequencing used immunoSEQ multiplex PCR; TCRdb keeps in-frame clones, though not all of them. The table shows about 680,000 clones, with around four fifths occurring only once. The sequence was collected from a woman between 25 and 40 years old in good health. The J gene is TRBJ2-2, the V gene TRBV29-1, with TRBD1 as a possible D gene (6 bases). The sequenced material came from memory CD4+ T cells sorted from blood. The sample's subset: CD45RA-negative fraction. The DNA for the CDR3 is TGCAGCGTGGCACAGGGCCCGAACACCGGGGAGCTGTTTTTT. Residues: CSVAQGPNTGELFF.